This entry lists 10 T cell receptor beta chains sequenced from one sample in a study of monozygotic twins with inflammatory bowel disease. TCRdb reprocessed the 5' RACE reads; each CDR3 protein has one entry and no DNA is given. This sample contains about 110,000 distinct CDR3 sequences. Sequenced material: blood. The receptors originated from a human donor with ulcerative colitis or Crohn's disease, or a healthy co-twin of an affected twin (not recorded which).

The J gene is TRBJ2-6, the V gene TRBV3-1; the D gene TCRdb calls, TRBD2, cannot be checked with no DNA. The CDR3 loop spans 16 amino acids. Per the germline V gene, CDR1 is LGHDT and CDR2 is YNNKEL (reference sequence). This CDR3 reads CASSQGLDSGANVLTF. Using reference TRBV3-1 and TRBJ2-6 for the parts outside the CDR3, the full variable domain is DTAVSQTPKYLVTQMGNDKSIKCEQNLGHDTMYWYKQDSKKFLKIMFSYNNKELIINETVPNRFSPKSPDKAHLNLHINSLELGDSAVYFCASSQGLDSGANVLTFGAGSRLTVL.

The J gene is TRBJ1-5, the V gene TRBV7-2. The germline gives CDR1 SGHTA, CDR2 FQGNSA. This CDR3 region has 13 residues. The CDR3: CASSLAEAQPQHF.

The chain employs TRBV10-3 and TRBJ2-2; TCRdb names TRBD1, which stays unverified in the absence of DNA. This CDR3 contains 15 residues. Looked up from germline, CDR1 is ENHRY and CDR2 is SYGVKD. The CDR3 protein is CAISEHRGSPGELFF.

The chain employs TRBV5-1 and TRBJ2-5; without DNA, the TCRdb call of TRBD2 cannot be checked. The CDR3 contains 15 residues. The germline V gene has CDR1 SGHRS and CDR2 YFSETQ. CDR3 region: CASRGRATTQETQYF.

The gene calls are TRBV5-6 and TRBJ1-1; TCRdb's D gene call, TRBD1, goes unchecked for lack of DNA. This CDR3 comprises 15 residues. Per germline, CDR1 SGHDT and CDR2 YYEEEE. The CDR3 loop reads CASSLGGLLNTEAFF.

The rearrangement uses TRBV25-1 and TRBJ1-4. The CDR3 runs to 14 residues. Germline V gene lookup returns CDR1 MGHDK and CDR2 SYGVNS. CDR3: CASTETATNEKLFF. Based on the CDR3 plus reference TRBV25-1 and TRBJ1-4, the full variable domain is EADIYQTPRYLVIGTGKKITLECSQTMGHDKMYWYQQDPGMELHLIHYSYGVNSTEKGDLSSESTVSRIRTEHFPLTLESARPSHTSQYLCASTETATNEKLFFGSGTQLSVL.

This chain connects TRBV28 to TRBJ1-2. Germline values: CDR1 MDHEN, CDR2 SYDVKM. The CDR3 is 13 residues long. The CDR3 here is CASSLSAVYGYTF.

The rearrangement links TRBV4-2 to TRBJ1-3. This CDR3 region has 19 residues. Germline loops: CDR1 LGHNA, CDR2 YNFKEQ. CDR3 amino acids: CASSHPRRGAPDSGNTIYF.

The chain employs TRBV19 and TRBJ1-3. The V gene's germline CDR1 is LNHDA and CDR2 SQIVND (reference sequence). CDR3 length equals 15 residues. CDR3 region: CASSISARTGNTIYF.

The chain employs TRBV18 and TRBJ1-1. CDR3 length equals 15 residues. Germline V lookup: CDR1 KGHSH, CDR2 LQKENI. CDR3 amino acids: CASSTAEVGNTEAFF.